These T cell receptor beta chains were read from a single sample in a study of tumor and adjacent non-tumor tissue in lung cancer. One entry per CDR3 protein, called by TCRdb with MiXCR from the multiplex PCR reads. Of tens of thousands of distinct CDR3 sequences listed, around 77% are singletons. The specimen was lung tumor tissue. Receptors originate from a woman aged 40 to 50 with non-small cell lung cancer. Both conserved end residues are part of each CDR3.

>TRBV6-6|TRBJ2-2
CASSYSWDFNGELFF
>TRBV11-2|TRBJ2-7
CASSSDYYEEYF
>TRBV6-2/TRBV6-3|TRBJ2-7
CASSYSSGSTSGEQYF
>TRBV5-8|TRBJ1-5
CANSLRYQPQRF
>TRBV28|TRBJ2-2
CASSVIGGGWELFF
>TRBV6-6|TRBJ1-1
CASSYDRIVNTEAFF
>TRBV6-6|TRBJ1-1
CASRPGQGMNTEAFF
>TRBV20-1|TRBJ2-2
CSAPRQGGNTGDLFF
>TRBV11-2|TRBJ1-1
CASSNSGFEVCF
>TRBV6-1|TRBJ1-3
CASSEAQGDGNIIYF
>TRBV4-1|TRBJ1-4
CAGSYPGGGEKLFF
>TRBV28|TRBJ2-2
CACRVGGLGGTGELFF
>TRBV11-2|TRBJ2-5
CASSLERTGGRRQEAQYF
>TRBV12-3/TRBV12-4|TRBJ2-3
CASRARAVTDTQYF
>TRBV30|TRBJ1-2
CAWSVSDSFGYIF
>TRBV20-1|TRBJ2-3
CSAVRDSRIPLPVQYF
>TRBV4-2|TRBJ2-7
CASSQNGSMTYEQYF
>TRBV5-4|TRBJ2-5
CARNLGLAGETQYF
>TRBV29-1|TRBJ2-1
CSGESGDNEQFF
>TRBV6-5|TRBJ2-7
CASSSPTGGYEQHF
>TRBV12-3/TRBV12-4|TRBJ2-3
CASSGKEGYTDTQYF
>TRBV5-4|TRBJ1-2
CASSFVGYGYTF
>TRBV6-1|TRBJ2-3
CASTESGRGNRQYF
>TRBV7-9|TRBJ1-2
CASSILNRGSEATGGGYTF
>TRBV11-2|TRBJ2-1
CASSKTLATLYKEQFF
>TRBV5-4|TRBJ2-1
CVSSSGTGINEQFF
>TRBV11-3|TRBJ2-5
CASSRQASWNRETQYF
>TRBV29-1|TRBJ2-1
CGVKRTLFNEQFF
>TRBV6-6|TRBJ1-1
CASSYSTGRGGTEAFF
>TRBV11-2|TRBJ2-7
CASNRTWFEQYF
>TRBV6-1|TRBJ2-3
CASRGVGAEPRLNRQYF
>TRBV23-1|TRBJ2-5
CVSRSLQGTLGTQYF
>TRBV2|TRBJ1-5
CASSGSYSSQPQHF
>TRBV5-4|TRBJ1-2
CANSLVGYGYTF
>TRBV10-3|TRBJ2-5
CAISGPERGRTQYF
>TRBV28|TRBJ1-2
CASSLTSPYGYTF
>TRBV6-6|TRBJ1-4
CTSGGTYEEKLFF